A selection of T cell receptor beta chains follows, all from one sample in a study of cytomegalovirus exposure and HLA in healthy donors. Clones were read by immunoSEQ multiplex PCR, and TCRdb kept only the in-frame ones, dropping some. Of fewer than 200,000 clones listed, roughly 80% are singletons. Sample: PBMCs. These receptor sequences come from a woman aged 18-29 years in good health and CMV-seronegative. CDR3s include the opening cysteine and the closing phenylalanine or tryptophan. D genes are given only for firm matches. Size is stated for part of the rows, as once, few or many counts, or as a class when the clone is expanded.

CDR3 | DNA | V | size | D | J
CASSQTGQVGTEAFF | TGCGCCAGCAGCCAAACCGGACAGGTTGGGACTGAAGCTTTCTTT | TRBV5-1 | . | TRBD1 | TRBJ1-1
CASSLVRWGLAGKTYEQYF | TGTGCCAGCAGCTTAGTACGGTGGGGCCTAGCGGGAAAGACCTACGAGCAGTACTTC | TRBV11-2 | . | TRBD2 | TRBJ2-7
CASSLGLAGGEQFF | TGTGCCAGCAGTTTAGGTCTAGCGGGAGGTGAGCAGTTCTTC | TRBV27 | . | TRBD2 | TRBJ2-1
CASRDGQENTEAFF | TGTGCCAGCAGAGATGGACAGGAGAACACTGAAGCTTTCTTT | TRBV6-5 | . | TRBD1 | TRBJ1-1
CASWTGYRTDTQYF | TGTGCCAGCTGGACGGGGTACCGCACAGATACGCAGTATTTT | TRBV6-5 | . | . | TRBJ2-3
CAVSGHEQYF | TGTGCAGTAAGTGGCCACGAGCAGTACTTC | TRBV13 | . | . | TRBJ2-7
CASRWTSGPYEQYF | TGTGCCAGCAGGTGGACTAGCGGGCCCTACGAGCAGTACTTC | TRBV27 | . | TRBD2 | TRBJ2-7
CASSLAGLSREQYF | TGTGCCAGCAGCTTAGCGGGCCTCTCCAGGGAGCAGTACTTC | TRBV7-2 | . | . | TRBJ2-7
CASSPLDGLRQPQHF | TGTGCCAGCAGCCCACTGGATGGGCTACGACAGCCCCAGCATTTT | TRBV7-9 | . | . | TRBJ1-5
CASSIGQGAPGELFF | TGTGCCAGTAGTATCGGACAGGGGGCTCCCGGGGAGCTGTTTTTT | TRBV19 | . | TRBD1 | TRBJ2-2
CASSLGGLGSPLHF | TGTGCCAGCAGCTTAGGAGGGTTGGGTTCACCCCTCCACTTT | TRBV7-2 | . | . | TRBJ1-6
CASSQKEGSGTDTQYF | TGTGCCAGCAGCCAGAAGGAGGGGTCGGGAACAGATACGCAGTATTTT | TRBV4-2 | . | . | TRBJ2-3
CASSPPGQNYEQYF | TGCGCCAGCAGCCCCCCGGGTCAGAACTACGAGCAGTACTTC | TRBV4-3 | . | . | TRBJ2-7
CASSQEPSGMYEQYF | TGTGCCAGCAGCCAAGAACCTAGCGGGATGTACGAGCAGTACTTC | TRBV4-2 | . | TRBD2 | TRBJ2-7
CASSSNRGLNTEAFF | TGTGCCAGCAGCTCCAACAGGGGCCTGAACACTGAAGCTTTCTTT | TRBV7-8 | . | TRBD1 | TRBJ1-1
CATVSKNRQKGEQYF | TGTGCCACGGTGTCCAAGAACAGACAGAAGGGCGAGCAGTACTTC | TRBV19 | . | . | TRBJ2-7
CASSQDGGGPYNEQFF | TGTGCCAGCAGCCAAGATGGGGGAGGCCCTTACAATGAGCAGTTCTTC | TRBV4-2 | . | . | TRBJ2-1
CASSRGTSGRGNEQFF | TGTGCCAGCAGCCGAGGGACTAGCGGGAGGGGGAATGAGCAGTTCTTC | TRBV11-2 | . | TRBD2 | TRBJ2-1
CASSFLGGSSTDTQYF | TGCGCCAGCAGCTTTCTCGGGGGTTCGAGCACAGATACGCAGTATTTT | TRBV5-1 | . | . | TRBJ2-3
CASSDFRQGDYGYTF | TGTGCCAGCAGTGATTTCCGGCAGGGGGACTATGGCTACACCTTC | TRBV6-1 | . | TRBD1 | TRBJ1-2
CASSIVREDTQYF | TGTGCCAGTAGTATCGTGCGGGAGGATACGCAGTATTTT | TRBV19 | . | TRBD2 | TRBJ2-3
CASSHSGASTDTQYF | TGTGCCAGCAGCCATAGCGGGGCTAGCACAGATACGCAGTATTTT | TRBV9 | . | TRBD2 | TRBJ2-3
CASSPGLKGYEQYF | TGTGCCAGCAGCCCCGGACTGAAAGGCTACGAGCAGTACTTC | TRBV7-9 | . | . | TRBJ2-7
CAWSELAGGDTQYF | TGTGCCTGGAGTGAACTAGCGGGGGGAGATACGCAGTATTTT | TRBV30 | . | TRBD2 | TRBJ2-3
CASSLGTDGNYGYTF | TGCGCCAGCAGCCTCGGGACAGATGGAAACTATGGCTACACCTTC | TRBV5-1 | . | TRBD1 | TRBJ1-2
CASSQQGATNEKLFF | TGCGCCAGCAGCCAACAGGGGGCAACTAATGAAAAACTGTTTTTT | TRBV4-1 | . | TRBD1 | TRBJ1-4
CASSFPTDGPTEAFF | TGCGCCAGCAGCTTCCCGACAGACGGGCCGACTGAAGCTTTCTTT | TRBV5-1 | . | . | TRBJ1-1
CARSPDRDYTGNQPQHF | TGTGCCAGAAGCCCGGACAGGGACTATACCGGCAATCAGCCCCAGCATTTT | TRBV5-3 | . | TRBD1 | TRBJ1-5
CSVGRAGGFSNPGNTIYF | TGCAGCGTAGGGAGGGCAGGGGGCTTTTCTAATCCTGGAAACACCATATATTTT | TRBV29-1 | . | TRBD1 | TRBJ1-3
CASSLGGTMIYNEQFF | TGTGCCAGCAGCTTGGGCGGGACCATGATCTACAATGAGCAGTTCTTC | TRBV7-9 | . | . | TRBJ2-1
CASSYLAGVSEQYF | TGTGCCAGTAGCTATCTAGCGGGAGTAAGCGAGCAGTACTTC | TRBV19 | . | TRBD2 | TRBJ2-7
CASSRGTGLSNYGYTF | TGTGCCAGCAGTCGCGGGACAGGCCTCTCTAACTATGGCTACACCTTC | TRBV27 | . | TRBD1 | TRBJ1-2
CASSVAAENTGELFF | TGTGCCAGCAGCGTAGCTGCGGAGAACACCGGGGAGCTGTTTTTT | TRBV9 | . | . | TRBJ2-2
CASSFSDQPQHF | TGTGCCAGCAGTTTTTCGGATCAGCCCCAGCATTTT | TRBV6-6 | . | . | TRBJ1-5
CASSVVTGRDNRNHQETQYF | TGTGCCAGCAGCGTAGTAACAGGACGGGACAACCGGAACCACCAAGAGACCCAGTACTTC | TRBV9 | . | . | TRBJ2-5
CASSILGTKQFF | TGTGCCAGTAGTATTTTGGGGACTAAGCAGTTCTTC | TRBV19 | . | TRBD2 | TRBJ2-1
CASGLGEETQYF | TGTGCTAGTGGTTTGGGCGAAGAGACCCAGTACTTC | TRBV12-5 | once | . | TRBJ2-5
CASSLVGAVNEQFF | TGCGCCAGCAGCTTGGTGGGAGCGGTCAATGAGCAGTTCTTC | TRBV5-1 | . | . | TRBJ2-1
CASSLGWTGGDEQYF | TGTGCCAGCAGCTTGGGATGGACAGGCGGCGACGAGCAGTACTTC | TRBV5-4 | . | TRBD1 | TRBJ2-7
CASRSSGIDYYEQYF | TGTGCCAGCAGAAGTAGCGGGATAGACTACTACGAGCAGTACTTC | TRBV6-1 | . | TRBD2 | TRBJ2-7
CASRGASGSTDTQYF | TGTGCCAGCCGGGGGGCTAGCGGGTCCACAGATACGCAGTATTTT | TRBV5-6 | . | TRBD2 | TRBJ2-3
CASSNERTSGRVPENDEQYF | TGTGCCAGCAGCAATGAACGGACTAGCGGGAGGGTCCCGGAGAACGACGAGCAGTACTTC | TRBV21-1 | . | . | TRBJ2-7
CASSRTGNTEAFF | TGTGCCAGCAGCCGAACAGGGAACACTGAAGCTTTCTTT | TRBV5-6 | . | . | TRBJ1-1
CASASGRASTNEQFF | TGTGCCAGCGCTAGCGGGAGGGCCTCGACCAATGAGCAGTTCTTC | TRBV7-8 | . | TRBD2 | TRBJ2-1
CASSLEGLAGGTQYF | TGTGCCAGCAGCTTAGAAGGACTAGCGGGAGGTACGCAGTATTTT | TRBV11-3 | few | TRBD2 | TRBJ2-3
CASSGEGGGTEAFF | TGTGCCAGCAGTGGCGAGGGGGGGGGTACTGAAGCTTTCTTT | TRBV25-1 | . | . | TRBJ1-1
CASSLQATNEKLFF | TGTGCCAGCAGCCTCCAGGCAACTAATGAAAAACTGTTTTTT | TRBV28 | . | . | TRBJ1-4
CASSYGLAGSRNEQFF | TGTGCCAGCAGCTACGGACTAGCGGGATCTAGAAATGAGCAGTTCTTC | TRBV11-3 | once | TRBD2 | TRBJ2-1
CASVPQQAGTGLIF | TGTGCCAGCGTCCCACAACAAGCCGGGACAGGGTTGATCTTC | TRBV6-6 | . | TRBD1 | TRBJ2-1
CASSSGLAVSYNEQFF | TGCGCCAGCAGCTCAGGACTAGCGGTTTCCTACAATGAGCAGTTCTTC | TRBV5-1 | . | TRBD2 | TRBJ2-1
CASSFPRASNEQFF | TGTGCCAGCAGTTTTCCCAGGGCCTCCAATGAGCAGTTCTTC | TRBV28 | once | . | TRBJ2-1